This T cell receptor beta chain was sequenced during a study of blood T cell repertoires in COVID-19. Study-wide context: Samples came from the United States, Italy and Spain, spanning acute and convalescent COVID-19. PBMCs, B-cell-depleted T cells, or T cells were the source of the cDNA or gDNA that made up the material.

Original data processing: Counts of nucleated cells, estimated from reference gene primer amplification, were obtained. Produced via immunoSEQ multiplex PCR; TCRdb's table is partial and in-frame only. V and J calls and clone size are those listed in that table; D and trimming were worked out from the DNA. The sample contains tens of thousands of clones, more than 80% of which appear only once. CDR1 is MNHGY and CDR2 is SAAAGT in the germline V gene. V was shortened by 0 bases and J by 0 bases, with 8 bases between the two germline ends. The CDR3 consists of 15 residues. The V and J genes are TRBV6-8 and TRBJ1-2; D uncertain. This TCR was recovered from a woman between 70 and 85 years old with acute or convalescent COVID-19. The material sequenced was peripheral blood. The CDR3 protein is CASSYSSPSNYGYTF. As DNA, the CDR3 is TGTGCCAGCAGTTACTCGAGCCCTTCTAACTATGGCTACACCTTC.